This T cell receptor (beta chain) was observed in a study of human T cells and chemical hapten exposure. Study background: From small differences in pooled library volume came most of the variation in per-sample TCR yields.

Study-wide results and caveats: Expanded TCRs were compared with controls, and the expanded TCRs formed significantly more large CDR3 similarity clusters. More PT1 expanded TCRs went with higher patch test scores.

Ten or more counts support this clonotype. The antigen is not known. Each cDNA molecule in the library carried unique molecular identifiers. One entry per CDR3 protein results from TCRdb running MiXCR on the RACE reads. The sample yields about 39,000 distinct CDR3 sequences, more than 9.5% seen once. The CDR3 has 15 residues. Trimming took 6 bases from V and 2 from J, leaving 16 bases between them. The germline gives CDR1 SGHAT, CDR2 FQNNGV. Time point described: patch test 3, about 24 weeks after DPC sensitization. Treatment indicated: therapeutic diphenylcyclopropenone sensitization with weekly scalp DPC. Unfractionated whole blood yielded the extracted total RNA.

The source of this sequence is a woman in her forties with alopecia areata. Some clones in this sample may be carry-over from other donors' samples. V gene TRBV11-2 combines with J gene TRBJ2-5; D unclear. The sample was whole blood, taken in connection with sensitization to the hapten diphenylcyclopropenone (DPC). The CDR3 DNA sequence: TGTGCCAGCAGAATAGATATGGGCGGACAAGAGACCCAGTACTTC. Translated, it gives CASRIDMGGQETQYF.